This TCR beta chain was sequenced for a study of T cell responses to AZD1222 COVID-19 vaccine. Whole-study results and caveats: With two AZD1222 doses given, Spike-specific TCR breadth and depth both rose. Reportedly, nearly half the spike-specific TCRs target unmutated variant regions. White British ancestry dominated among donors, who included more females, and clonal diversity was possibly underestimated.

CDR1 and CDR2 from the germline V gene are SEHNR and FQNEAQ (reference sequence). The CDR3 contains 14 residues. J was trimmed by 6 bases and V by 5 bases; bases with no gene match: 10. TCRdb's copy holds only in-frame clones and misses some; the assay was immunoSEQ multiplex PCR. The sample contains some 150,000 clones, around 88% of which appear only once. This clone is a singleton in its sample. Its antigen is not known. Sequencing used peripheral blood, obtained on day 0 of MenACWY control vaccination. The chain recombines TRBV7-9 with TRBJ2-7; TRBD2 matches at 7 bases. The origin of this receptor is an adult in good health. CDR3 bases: TGTGCCAGCAGCCCCCCGGGAGGCAATCGCGAGCAGTACTTC. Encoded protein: CASSPPGGNREQYF.